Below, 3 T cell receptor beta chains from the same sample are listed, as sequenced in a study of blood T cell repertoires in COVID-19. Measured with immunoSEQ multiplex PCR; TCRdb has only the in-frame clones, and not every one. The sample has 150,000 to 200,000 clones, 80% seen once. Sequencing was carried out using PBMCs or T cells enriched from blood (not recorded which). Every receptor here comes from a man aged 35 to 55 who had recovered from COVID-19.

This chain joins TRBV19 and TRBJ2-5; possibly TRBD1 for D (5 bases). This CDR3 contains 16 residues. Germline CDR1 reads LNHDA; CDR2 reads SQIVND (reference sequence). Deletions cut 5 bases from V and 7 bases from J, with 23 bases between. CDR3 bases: TGTGCCAGTAGTGCGCCGGATCGTGCAGGGAAGATGACCCAGTACTTC. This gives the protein CASSAPDRAGKMTQYF.

CDR3 residues: CASSTGTADTEAFF. The CDR3 DNA sequence: TGCGCCAGCAGCACCGGGACAGCAGACACTGAAGCTTTCTTT. The chain couples TRBV5-1 to TRBJ1-1; the match to TRBD1 covers 7 bases. The V segment lost 4 bases and the J segment 3 bases; nucleotides outside the gene matches: 6. Germline lookup yields CDR1 SGHRS and CDR2 YFSETQ. The CDR3 has 14 residues.

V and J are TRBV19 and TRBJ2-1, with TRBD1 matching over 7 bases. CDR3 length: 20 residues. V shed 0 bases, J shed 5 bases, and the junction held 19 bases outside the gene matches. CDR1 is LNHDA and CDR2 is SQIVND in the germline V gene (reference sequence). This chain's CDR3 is CASSIDPILTGRQMDNEQFF. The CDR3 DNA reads TGTGCCAGTAGTATAGATCCCATACTGACAGGGCGCCAAATGGACAATGAGCAGTTCTTC.